This TCR beta chain comes out of a study of cytomegalovirus exposure and HLA in healthy donors. Study-wide results and caveats: For most TCR beta V segments, an earlier analysis put the productive rate at about 87% or about 30% of the time.

Points on this clone: What it binds is not known.

Germline loops: CDR1 ENHRY, CDR2 SYGVKD. This CDR3 spans 14 amino acids. V dropped 6 bases and J dropped 9 bases, with 18 bases sitting between them. A multiplex PCR was run with 60 Vbeta primers and 13 Jbeta primers. The method was immunoSEQ multiplex PCR; TCRdb's version includes in-frame clones alone and lacks a portion of them. The table has about 130,000 clones, roughly 80% seen once. Donors consisted of healthy bone marrow donors. Sample: PBMCs. V gene TRBV10-3 combines with J gene TRBJ2-1; a possible D gene is TRBD2 (5 bases). This TCR was recovered from a man aged 18 to 35 in good health and CMV-seropositive. CDR3 bases: TGTGCCATCAGGTTGGGTAGCGCCATAGGTGAGCAGTTCTTC. As protein: CAIRLGSAIGEQFF.